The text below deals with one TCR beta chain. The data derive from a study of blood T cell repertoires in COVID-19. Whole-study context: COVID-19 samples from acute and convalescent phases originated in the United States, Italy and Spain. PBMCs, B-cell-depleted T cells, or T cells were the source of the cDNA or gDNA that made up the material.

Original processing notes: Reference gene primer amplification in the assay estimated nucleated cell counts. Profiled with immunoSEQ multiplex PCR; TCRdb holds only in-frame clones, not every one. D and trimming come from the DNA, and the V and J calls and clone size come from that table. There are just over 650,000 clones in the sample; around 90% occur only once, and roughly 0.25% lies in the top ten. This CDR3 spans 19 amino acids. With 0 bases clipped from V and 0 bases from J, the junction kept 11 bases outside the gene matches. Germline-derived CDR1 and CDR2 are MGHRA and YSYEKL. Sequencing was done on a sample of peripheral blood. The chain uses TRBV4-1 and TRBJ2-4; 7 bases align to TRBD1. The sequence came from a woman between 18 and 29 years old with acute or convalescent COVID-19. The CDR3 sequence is CASSQDADRTRKAKNIQYF. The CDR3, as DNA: TGCGCCAGCAGCCAAGATGCGGACAGGACGCGTAAAGCCAAAAACATTCAGTACTTC.